A single TCR beta chain is shown here with its context. The antigen remains undetermined. The data derive from a study of monozygotic twins with inflammatory bowel disease. Regarding the study as a whole: Fewer clonotypes were shared with others by IBD patients than by healthy twins, especially with disease activity. Nothing supported a single strong signal or clonotype that was associated with IBD.

After re-calling the 5' RACE reads, TCRdb lists one entry per CDR3 protein, DNA absent. The sample table includes about 380,000 distinct CDR3 sequences. The CDR3 spans 16 residues. In germline, CDR1 is SGHDN, CDR2 FVKESK. The clonotype originates from a human donor with ulcerative colitis or Crohn's disease, or a healthy co-twin of an affected twin (not recorded which). The V gene is TRBV14, the J gene TRBJ2-3; as DNA is missing, the TRBD1 call by TCRdb cannot be tested. Sequenced input: blood. This chain's CDR3 is CASSQATGSGRYTQYF.